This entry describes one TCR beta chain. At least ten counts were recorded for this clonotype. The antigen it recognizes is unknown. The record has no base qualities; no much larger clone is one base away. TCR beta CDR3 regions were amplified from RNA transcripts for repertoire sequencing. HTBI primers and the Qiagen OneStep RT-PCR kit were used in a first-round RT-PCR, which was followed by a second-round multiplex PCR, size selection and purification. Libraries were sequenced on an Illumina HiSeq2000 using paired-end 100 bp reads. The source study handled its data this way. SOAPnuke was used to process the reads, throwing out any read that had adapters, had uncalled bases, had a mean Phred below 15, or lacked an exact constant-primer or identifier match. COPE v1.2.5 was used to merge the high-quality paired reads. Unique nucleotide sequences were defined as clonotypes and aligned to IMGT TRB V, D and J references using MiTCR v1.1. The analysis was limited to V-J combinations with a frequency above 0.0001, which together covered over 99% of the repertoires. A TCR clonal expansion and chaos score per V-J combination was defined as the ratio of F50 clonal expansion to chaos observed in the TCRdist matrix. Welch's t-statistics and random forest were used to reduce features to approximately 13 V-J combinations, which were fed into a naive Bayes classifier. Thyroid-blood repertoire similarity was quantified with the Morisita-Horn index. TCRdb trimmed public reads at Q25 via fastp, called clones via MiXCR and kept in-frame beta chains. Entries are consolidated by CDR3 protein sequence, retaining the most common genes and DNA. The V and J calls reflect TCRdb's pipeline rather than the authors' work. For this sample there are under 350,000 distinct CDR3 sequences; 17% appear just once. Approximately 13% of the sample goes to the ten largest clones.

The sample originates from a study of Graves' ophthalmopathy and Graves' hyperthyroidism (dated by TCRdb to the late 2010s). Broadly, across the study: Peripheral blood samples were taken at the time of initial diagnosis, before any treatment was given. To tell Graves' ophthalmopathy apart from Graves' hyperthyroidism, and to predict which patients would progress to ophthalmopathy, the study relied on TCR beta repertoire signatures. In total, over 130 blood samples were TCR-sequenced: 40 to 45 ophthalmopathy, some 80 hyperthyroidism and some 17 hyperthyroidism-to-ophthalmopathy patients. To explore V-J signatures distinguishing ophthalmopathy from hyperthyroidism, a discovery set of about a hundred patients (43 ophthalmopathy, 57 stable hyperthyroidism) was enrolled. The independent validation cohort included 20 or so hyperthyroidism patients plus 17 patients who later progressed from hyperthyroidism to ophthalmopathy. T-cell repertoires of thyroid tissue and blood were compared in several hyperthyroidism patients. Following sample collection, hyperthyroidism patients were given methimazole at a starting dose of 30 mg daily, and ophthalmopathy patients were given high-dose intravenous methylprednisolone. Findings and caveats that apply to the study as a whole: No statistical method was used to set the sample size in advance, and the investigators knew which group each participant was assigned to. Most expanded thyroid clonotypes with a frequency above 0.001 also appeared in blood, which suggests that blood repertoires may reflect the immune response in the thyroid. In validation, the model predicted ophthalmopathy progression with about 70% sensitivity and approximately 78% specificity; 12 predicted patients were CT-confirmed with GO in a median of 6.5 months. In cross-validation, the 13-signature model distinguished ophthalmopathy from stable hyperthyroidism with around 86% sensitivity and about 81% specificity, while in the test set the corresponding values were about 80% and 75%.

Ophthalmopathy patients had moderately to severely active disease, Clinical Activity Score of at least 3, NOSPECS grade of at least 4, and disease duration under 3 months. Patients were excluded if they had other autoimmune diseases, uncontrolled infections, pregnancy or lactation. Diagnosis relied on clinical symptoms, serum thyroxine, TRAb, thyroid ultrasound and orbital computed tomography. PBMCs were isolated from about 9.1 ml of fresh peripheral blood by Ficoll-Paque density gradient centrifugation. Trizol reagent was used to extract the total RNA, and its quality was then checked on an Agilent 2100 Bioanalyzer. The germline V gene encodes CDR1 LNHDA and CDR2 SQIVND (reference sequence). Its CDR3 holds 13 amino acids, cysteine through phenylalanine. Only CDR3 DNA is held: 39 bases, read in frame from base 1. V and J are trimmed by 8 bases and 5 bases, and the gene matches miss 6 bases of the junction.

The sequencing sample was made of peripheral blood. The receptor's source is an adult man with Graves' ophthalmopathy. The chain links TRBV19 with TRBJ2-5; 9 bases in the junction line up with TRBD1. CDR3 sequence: CASGRDRAETQYF. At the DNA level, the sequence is TGTGCCAGTGGCCGGGACAGGGCGGAGACCCAGTACTTC. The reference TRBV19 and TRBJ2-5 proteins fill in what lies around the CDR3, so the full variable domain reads DGGITQSPKYLFRKEGQNVTLSCEQNLNHDAMYWYRQDPGQGLRLIYYSQIVNDFQKGDIAEGYSVSREKKESFPLTVTSAQKNPTAFYLCASGRDRAETQYFGPGTRLLVL.